This T cell receptor beta chain originates from a study of cytomegalovirus exposure and HLA in healthy donors. It was with 60 Vbeta and 13 Jbeta primers that the PCR ran. Using immunoSEQ multiplex PCR, the repertoire was profiled, and TCRdb retains in-frame clones only, with some absent. Recorded for this sample: around 140,000 clones. Germline CDR1 is LNHDA and CDR2 is SQIVND (reference sequence). This CDR3 is 15 amino acids long. Trimming stripped 3 bases from V and 0 bases from J, with 6 bases between. To note about this clone: Other DNA sequences in the same sample also yield this CDR3.

Source material: PBMCs. This clonotype was obtained from a woman in her thirties or forties in good health and CMV-seronegative. The chain couples TRBV19 to TRBJ2-6; no reliable D call. CDR3 sequence reads: CASSIPGSGANVLTF. DNA for the CDR3: TGTGCCAGTAGTATCCCAGGCTCTGGGGCCAACGTCCTGACTTTC.